This T cell receptor beta chain was recorded in a study of T cell responses to AZD1222 COVID-19 vaccine. Trimming cost V 8 bases and J 5 bases, with 9 bases left between them. CDR1 and CDR2 from the germline V gene are MNHEY and SMNVEV (reference sequence). This CDR3 region has 11 residues. The data were produced by immunoSEQ multiplex PCR, yet TCRdb's version contains in-frame clones alone and is incomplete. The sample lists about 270,000 clones, about 94% occurring once. The receptor comes from an adult who received the AZD1222 COVID-19 vaccine. The chain employs TRBV27 and TRBJ1-1; D is unclear. Sequencing was performed on peripheral blood, taken 28 days after the second AZD1222 dose. CDR3 sequence: CASFRGTEAFF. In DNA form, the CDR3 reads TGTGCCAGCTTCCGAGGGACTGAAGCTTTCTTT.